Following are 11 T cell receptor beta chains from one sample sequenced in a study of blood T cell repertoires in COVID-19. The protocol was immunoSEQ multiplex PCR, while the TCRdb copy is restricted to in-frame clones and leaves out a portion. The sample contains about 230,000 clones, just over 85% of which appear only once. The sample was peripheral blood. These TCRs come from a man aged 50 to 59 with COVID-19, enrolled during active disease.

V usage is TRBV24-1 and J usage is TRBJ2-3, with 12 nucleotides matching TRBD2. Germline CDR1 is KGHDR and CDR2 is SFDVKD. The length of the CDR3 is 15 residues. With 3 bases clipped from V and 5 bases from J, the junction kept 2 bases outside the gene matches. CDR3 loop: CATSDTSGGLDTQYF. CDR3 bases: TGTGCCACCAGTGATACTAGCGGGGGGCTAGATACGCAGTATTTT.

The J gene is TRBJ1-2, the V gene TRBV29-1, with D maybe TRBD1 (6 bases). The CDR3 contains 11 residues. Germline CDR1 and CDR2: SQVTM and ANQGSEA. V lost 7 bases and J 6 bases, leaving 12 bases between the germline ends. CDR3 sequence (DNA): TGCAGCGCCTCGACAGGTGATGGCTACACCTTC. This gives the protein CSASTGDGYTF.

This chain joins TRBV4-1 and TRBJ1-4; D is perhaps TRBD1 (6 bases). The CDR3 is made up of 16 amino acids. With 4 bases removed from V and 7 bases from J, the gap between germline ends came to 19 bases. Germline V CDR1 and CDR2: MGHRA, YSYEKL. The chain's CDR3 is CASSLGTGPLFEKLFF. CDR3 sequence (DNA): TGCGCCAGCAGCCTAGGAACAGGGCCGCTATTTGAAAAACTGTTTTTT.

This clone was seen a handful of times. J is TRBJ2-7 and V is TRBV10-1; TRBD2 might be the D (5 bases). From germline, CDR1 is WNHNN and CDR2 SYGVQD (reference sequence). Between the trimmed V and J ends, which lost 11 bases and 2 bases, there was a span of 13 bases. The CDR3 is 12 residues long. CDR3 DNA sequence: TGCGCCCGGGGAACAGCTACCTACGAGCAGTACTTC. Protein: CARGTATYEQYF.

V is TRBV11-3 and J is TRBJ2-1; D perhaps matches TRBD1 (6 bases). With 4 bases removed from V and 0 bases from J, the gap between germline ends came to 10 bases. CDR3 length: 15 residues. CDR1 SGHNT and CDR2 YENEEA come from the germline V gene. CDR3 in DNA: TGTGCCAGCAGCTCCGGACAGAGCTCCTACAATGAGCAGTTCTTC. This encodes CASSSGQSSYNEQFF.

This clone was counted a single time. V and J are TRBV7-3 and TRBJ2-1, with TRBD2 as a possible D gene (7 bases). V dropped 5 bases and J dropped 7 bases, with 21 bases sitting between them. This CDR3 has 16 amino acids. The germline gives CDR1 SGHTA, CDR2 FQGTGA. DNA of the CDR3: TGTGCCAGCAGCCCCCAGGGGCGGGAGTTTGTTAATGAGCAGTTCTTC. It is translated as CASSPQGREFVNEQFF.

The chain combines TRBV9 with TRBJ2-1, with 8 nucleotides matching TRBD2. The V gene end was trimmed by 3 bases and the J gene end by 8 bases; junction bases not matched to a gene: 7. CDR3 length: 14 residues. Germline V gene lookup returns CDR1 SGDLS and CDR2 YYNGEE. CDR3 coding DNA: TGTGCCAGCAGCGCTAGCGGGCGGATCGATGAGCAGTTCTTC. Its protein is CASSASGRIDEQFF.

The chain has TRBV12-3 or TRBV12-4 and TRBJ2-7; TRBD2 matches at 7 bases. V trimming: 2 bases; J trimming: 6 bases; junction bases outside the gene matches: 4. This CDR3 is 13 amino acids long. CDR3 coding DNA: TGTGCCAGCAGTTTAAGTGGGGGGGTCGAGCAGTACTTC. Its translation is CASSLSGGVEQYF.

CDR3 sequence reads: CASSFVAGTDTQYF. CDR3 nucleotides: TGTGCCAGCAGCTTCGTAGCGGGGACAGATACGCAGTATTTT. The chain carries TRBV7-9 and TRBJ2-3, with TRBD2 matching over 8 bases. CDR1 and CDR2 from the germline V gene are SEHNR and FQNEAQ (reference sequence). The CDR3 consists of 14 residues. V lost 3 bases and J lost 3; bases outside the gene matches: 2.

The CDR3 sequence: CASRPRVNNEKLFF. CDR3 in DNA: TGTGCCAGCCGCCCTCGGGTGAATAATGAAAAACTGTTTTTT. The rearrangement links TRBV7-9 to TRBJ1-4; D not certain. Trimming shortened V by 8 bases and J by 4 bases, and 14 bases separated the two germline ends. Germline V gene lookup returns CDR1 SEHNR and CDR2 FQNEAQ (reference sequence). This CDR3 is built from 14 residues.

This clone was observed a handful of times. This chain links TRBV6-2 or TRBV6-3 with TRBJ1-5; 7 bases are shared with TRBD1. The CDR3 is made up of 17 amino acids. CDR1 MNHEY and CDR2 SVGEGT come from the germline V gene. The ends lost 2 bases at V and 4 bases at J; junction bases unmatched: 11. Written as DNA, the CDR3 is TGTGCCAGCAGTTACCCCGCCGGGACAGCGGGTAATCAGCCCCAGCATTTT. This codes for CASSYPAGTAGNQPQHF.